The source of this T cell receptor beta chain is a study of cytomegalovirus exposure and HLA in healthy donors. Donors were ostensibly healthy at sampling, although undocumented immune exposures were probable. Study observations and caveats: DRB1 had the most TCR associations and HLA-C the fewest, a later analysis found, with rates varying by HLA locus. HLA alleles were associated with fewer than 20,000 TCR beta sequences in a later analysis at 0.05 false discovery rate.

As for this clone: The antigen remains undetermined.

Germline V gene lookup returns CDR1 KGHSH and CDR2 LQKENI. The CDR3 is 16 amino acids. Deletions cut 2 bases from V and 0 bases from J, with 12 bases between. This PCR relied on a set of 60 Vbeta primers and 13 Jbeta primers. Original handling: Unique TCR beta chains numbered approximately 80 million in a later analysis, with around 10 million shared. TCRdb keeps only in-frame clones here, not all; method: immunoSEQ multiplex PCR. The V and J calls and the clone size are those of that table, but D and trimming were determined from the DNA. This table has approximately 110,000 clones, 60% to 75% appearing once.

The chain combines TRBV18 with TRBJ2-3; possible D gene TRBD2, 5 bases. This TCR came from a woman in her 50s in good health and CMV-seropositive. The sample was PBMCs. CDR3 nucleotides: TGTGCCAGCTCACCAAGGCTAGCTCCTAGCACAGATACGCAGTATTTT. It translates to CASSPRLAPSTDTQYF.